Shown below are 11 T cell receptor beta chains from a single sample sequenced in a study of PD-1 blockade in classical Hodgkin lymphoma. Relapses following autologous stem cell transplantation were seen in all patients, with brentuximab vedotin exposure varying. Assay used: immunoSEQ multiplex PCR; TCRdb lists only in-frame clones, some missing. Altogether some 65,000 clones are present, 71% being singletons, with the ten largest covering just over 9%. The material sequenced was peripheral blood mononuclear cells (PBMCs), taken before the second cycle of nivolumab. The receptor source for this set is a human donor with classical Hodgkin lymphoma.

The rearrangement uses TRBV5-5 and TRBJ2-7; the D is unclear. The length of the CDR3 is 15 residues. V gave up 0 bases and J gave up 3 bases, with 13 bases separating them. Per the germline V gene, CDR1 is SGHKS and CDR2 is YYEKEE (reference sequence). CDR3 region: CASSLVTAAFYEQYF. In nucleotides, the CDR3 is TGTGCCAGCAGCTTGGTGACGGCCGCCTTCTACGAGCAGTACTTC.

This clone was detected a few times. V is TRBV5-6 and J is TRBJ1-5; D might be TRBD1 (5 bases). This CDR3 has 14 residues. V was shortened by 2 bases and J by 3 bases, with 9 bases between the two germline ends. In germline, CDR1 is SGHDT, CDR2 YYEEEE. The CDR3: CASSFRGINQPQHF. The CDR3 bases are TGTGCCAGCAGCTTTAGGGGAATCAATCAGCCCCAGCATTTT.

The CDR3 reads CASSPWRASNEQFF. As DNA, the CDR3 is TGTGCCAGCAGCCCCTGGAGGGCCTCGAATGAGCAGTTCTTC. The chain joins TRBV7-3 to TRBJ2-1; possibly TRBD2 for D (6 bases). The CDR3 is made up of 14 amino acids. The germline gives CDR1 SGHTA, CDR2 FQGTGA. V gave up 5 bases and J gave up 7 bases, with 15 bases separating them.

The genes are TRBV11-2 and TRBJ1-3, with D perhaps TRBD1 (6 bases). The V end was cut by 2 bases, the J end by 0 bases, with 20 bases between. The CDR3 is made up of 19 amino acids. Germline V lookup: CDR1 SGHAT, CDR2 FQNNGV. CDR3 bases: TGTGCCAGCAGCTTAACTGGGACACTCGCCCCGAGCTCTGGAAACACCATATATTTT. This gives the protein CASSLTGTLAPSSGNTIYF. Using reference TRBV11-2 and TRBJ1-3 for the parts outside the CDR3, the full variable domain is EAGVAQSPRYKIIEKRQSVAFWCNPISGHATLYWYQQILGQGPKLLIQFQNNGVVDDSQLPKDRFSAERLKGVDSTLKIQPAKLEDSAVYLCASSLTGTLAPSSGNTIYFGEGSWLTVV.

This clone was detected a few times. The CDR3 DNA reads as TGTGCCAGCAGTTTATCCGGACAGGTGGGCACTGAAGCTTTCTTT. Protein: CASSLSGQVGTEAFF. The rearrangement joins TRBV27 to TRBJ1-1; TRBD1 matches at 7 bases. Germline CDR1 and CDR2: MNHEY and SMNVEV (reference sequence). With 0 bases clipped from V and 4 bases from J, the junction kept 5 bases outside the gene matches. The CDR3 is 15 residues long.

The gene calls are TRBV28 and TRBJ2-2, with D possibly TRBD1 on 5 matching bases. CDR3 length: 15 amino acids. Germline V gene lookup returns CDR1 MDHEN and CDR2 SYDVKM. V was shortened by 7 bases and J by 5 bases, with 17 bases between the two germline ends. The CDR3 protein is CASKGQGRRTGELFF. Here the CDR3 DNA reads TGTGCCAGCAAGGGGCAGGGAAGAAGGACCGGGGAGCTGTTTTTT.

The rearrangement joins TRBV30 to TRBJ2-1, with D possibly matching TRBD1 (5 bases). Germline CDR1 and CDR2: GTSNPN and SVGIG (reference sequence). The CDR3 loop spans 13 amino acids. Trimming took 7 bases from V and 5 from J, leaving 15 bases between them. Written as DNA, the CDR3 is TGTGCCTCGAACCAGGGTTCCAACAATGAGCAGTTCTTC. It encodes CASNQGSNNEQFF.

J is TRBJ1-3 and V is TRBV30, with D uncertain. V lost 0 bases to trimming and J lost 0 bases, with 12 bases between them. Germline CDR1 GTSNPN, CDR2 SVGIG (reference sequence). This CDR3 comprises 16 residues. CDR3 DNA: TGTGCCTGGAGTGTATGGGTCTACCCCTCTGGAAACACCATATATTTT. Translated: CAWSVWVYPSGNTIYF.

The chain employs TRBV21-1 and TRBJ1-5; the D segment call TRBD1 is taken from the table without a DNA check. TRBV21-1 is designated a pseudogene. This CDR3 contains 15 residues. The chain's CDR3 is CASSKLSRKDQPQHF. The DNA for the CDR3 is TGTGCCAGCAGCAAATTAAGCAGGAAAGATCAGCCCCAGCATTTT.

V gene TRBV30 combines with J gene TRBJ1-2; no clear D. CDR1 is GTSNPN, CDR2 SVGIG, per germline (reference sequence). Trimming shortened V by 0 bases and J by 6 bases, and 8 bases separated the two germline ends. The CDR3 has 12 amino acids. Here the CDR3 reads CAWSVPAHGYTF. In nucleotides, the CDR3 is TGTGCCTGGAGTGTACCCGCCCATGGCTACACCTTC.

The rearrangement uses TRBV18 and TRBJ1-1; 9 bases align to TRBD1. After removal of 2 bases from V and 8 bases from J, the junction contained 6 bases not matched to a gene. The germline CDR1 and CDR2 sequences are KGHSH and LQKENI. The CDR3 contains 14 residues. CDR3 sequence reads: CASSPRQGGVEAFF. The CDR3 DNA sequence: TGTGCCAGCTCACCAAGACAGGGGGGAGTCGAAGCTTTCTTT.